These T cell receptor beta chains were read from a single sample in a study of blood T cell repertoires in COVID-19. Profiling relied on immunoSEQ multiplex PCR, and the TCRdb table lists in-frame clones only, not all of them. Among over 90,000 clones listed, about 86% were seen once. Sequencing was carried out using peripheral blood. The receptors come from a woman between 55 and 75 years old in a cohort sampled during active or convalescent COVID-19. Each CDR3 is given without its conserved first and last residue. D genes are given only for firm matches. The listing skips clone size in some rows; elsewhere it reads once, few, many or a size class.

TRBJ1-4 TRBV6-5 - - ASSYGQGTIDEKLF
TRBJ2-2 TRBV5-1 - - ASDSGGYTGELF
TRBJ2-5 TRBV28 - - ATPSKGQQETQY
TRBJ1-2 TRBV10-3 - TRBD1 AISDTANRRGLRGGYT
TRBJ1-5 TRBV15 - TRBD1 ATAGQGHQPQH
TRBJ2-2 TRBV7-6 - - ASSYPINDISNTGELF
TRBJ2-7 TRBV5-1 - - ASSLGLPQRGGEQY
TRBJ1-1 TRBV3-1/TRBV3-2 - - ASSSQEGTTEAF
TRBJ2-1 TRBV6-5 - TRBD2 ASSYPGLAGSNEQF
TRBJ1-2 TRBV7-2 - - ASRPGQGWYGYT
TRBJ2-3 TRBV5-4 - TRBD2 ASSPSGGLYLGTDTQY
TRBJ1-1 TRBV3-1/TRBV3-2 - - ASSQVGGGSTEAF
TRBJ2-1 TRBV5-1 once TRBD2 ASSLGLAGVDEQF
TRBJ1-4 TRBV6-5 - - ASRQGREKLF
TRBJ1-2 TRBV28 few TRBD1 ASSSNRRQGLNYGYT
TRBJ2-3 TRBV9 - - ASSVELVTDTQY
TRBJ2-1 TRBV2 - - ASSEGRLTGF
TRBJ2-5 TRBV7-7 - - ASSSRGGPEETQY